This T cell receptor beta chain was identified during a study of vaccination and CD4 T cells after COVID-19. On the study more broadly: Researchers treated cells with overlapping spike peptides taken from SARS-CoV-2, HCoV-NL63, HCoV-OC43 and HCoV-229E. The study, taken as a whole, reports: The median number of SARS-CoV-2-reactive clonotypes increased from 21 to 38, a change that did not reach significance.

Cultured CD4+ T-cell DNA underwent Oncomine TCR Beta short-read sequencing. Genomic DNA was isolated from CD4+ T cells that had been cultured. TCRdb ran MiXCR on the PCR reads and lists one entry per CDR3 protein. This table has about 10,000 distinct CDR3 sequences, under 75% appearing once. V lost 8 bases, J lost 7 bases, and 8 bases stayed unmatched. The length of the CDR3 is 14 residues. Germline V gene sequence: CDR1 MNHNS, CDR2 SASEGT. Treatment of the sample: approximately 11-day PBMC culture with coronavirus spike peptide pools or control peptides (ViraFEST assay). This clonotype appeared a few times. Its antigen is still unknown.

The chain uses TRBV6-1 and TRBJ2-5; 12 positions agree with TRBD2. The receptor was derived from a human donor who had recovered from COVID-19. Sequencing was performed on CD4+ T cells from blood, cultured in vitro. CDR3 DNA: TGTGCCAGCGTCCGACTAGCGGGAGTGGGGACCCAGTACTTC. Translated: CASVRLAGVGTQYF.